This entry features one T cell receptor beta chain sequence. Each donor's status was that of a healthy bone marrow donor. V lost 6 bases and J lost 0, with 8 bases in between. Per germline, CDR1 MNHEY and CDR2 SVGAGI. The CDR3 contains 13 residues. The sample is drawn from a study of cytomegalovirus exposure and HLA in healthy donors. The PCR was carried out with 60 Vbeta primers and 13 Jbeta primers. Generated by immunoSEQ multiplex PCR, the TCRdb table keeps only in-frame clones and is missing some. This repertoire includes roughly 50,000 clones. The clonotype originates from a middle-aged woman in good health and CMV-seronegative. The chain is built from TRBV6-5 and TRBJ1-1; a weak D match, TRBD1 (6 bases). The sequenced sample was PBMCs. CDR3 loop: CASSGQMNTEAFF. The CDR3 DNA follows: TGTGCCAGCAGCGGACAGATGAACACTGAAGCTTTCTTT.